A selection of T cell receptor beta chains follows, all from one sample in a study of technical replicates of blood from a handful of donors. Sequencing was performed with immunoSEQ multiplex PCR; in TCRdb, only in-frame clones are kept and a portion is missing. The data show 75,000 to 95,000 clones, 85% to 95% seen once. Input material: T cells isolated from PBMCs. These receptor sequences come from a human donor in good health. Both conserved end residues are part of each CDR3. A D gene is named only where the DNA matches it firmly. Rows may omit the clone size; those that give it use once, few, many or a size class.

size,J,D,V,CDR3,DNA
once,TRBJ2-3,.,TRBV28,CASNQVGRGSTDTQYF,TGTGCCAGCAACCAAGTAGGGAGAGGGAGCACAGATACGCAGTATTTT
.,TRBJ2-7,.,TRBV21-1,CASSRPRTGGSEQYF,TGTGCCAGCAGTAGACCTCGGACAGGGGGCAGCGAGCAGTACTTC
.,TRBJ2-1,TRBD2,TRBV27,CASSLYSGRASGNEQFF,TGTGCCAGCAGTTTGTATAGCGGGAGGGCCTCTGGGAATGAGCAGTTCTTC
.,TRBJ2-7,TRBD2,TRBV28,CASSLSGRDYGYEQYF,TGTGCCAGCAGTTTAAGCGGGAGAGATTATGGTTACGAGCAGTACTTC
once,TRBJ1-4,TRBD1,TRBV7-8,CASSEDRVTNEKLFF,TGTGCCAGCAGCGAGGACAGGGTAACTAATGAAAAACTGTTTTTT
once,TRBJ2-1,TRBD2,TRBV5-1,CASSFQGLVNEQFF,TGCGCCAGCAGCTTTCAGGGACTAGTAAATGAGCAGTTCTTC
once,TRBJ1-1,TRBD1,TRBV5-1,CASSLGQGENTEAFF,TGCGCCAGCAGCTTGGGTCAGGGGGAGAACACTGAAGCTTTCTTT
.,TRBJ2-7,.,TRBV7-9,CASSLRLNLGEQYF,TGTGCCAGCAGCCTCAGACTTAATCTTGGGGAGCAGTACTTC
.,TRBJ1-2,TRBD1,TRBV5-1,CASSLERTGNYGYTF,TGCGCCAGCAGCTTGGAGCGGACAGGAAACTATGGCTACACCTTC
once,TRBJ2-2,.,TRBV4-1,CASSLRNGELFF,TGCGCCAGCAGCCTCAGAAACGGGGAGCTGTTTTTT
once,TRBJ2-4,.,TRBV19,CASSLGGRAKNIQYF,TGTGCCAGTAGTCTCGGCGGGCGCGCCAAAAACATTCAGTACTTC
few,TRBJ1-1,.,TRBV6-5,CASSFGLATEAFF,TGTGCCAGCAGTTTCGGGTTGGCGACTGAAGCTTTCTTT
once,TRBJ2-7,.,TRBV6-1,CASSESGEVYEQYF,TGTGCCAGCAGTGAAAGCGGAGAGGTCTACGAGCAGTACTTC
.,TRBJ2-1,TRBD1,TRBV13,CASSLETGLYYNEQFF,TGTGCCAGCAGCTTAGAGACAGGGCTTTACTACAATGAGCAGTTCTTC
.,TRBJ2-7,TRBD2,TRBV27,CASSDGTSGLYEQYF,TGTGCCAGCAGCGACGGGACTAGCGGGCTCTACGAGCAGTACTTC
.,TRBJ2-1,.,TRBV19,CASSIFPSRGWGNEQFF,TGTGCCAGTAGTATATTCCCCTCCAGGGGTTGGGGGAATGAGCAGTTCTTC
.,TRBJ2-2,TRBD2,TRBV2,CASKRDYTVPGELFF,TGTGCCAGCAAAAGGGACTATACAGTGCCCGGGGAGCTGTTTTTT
.,TRBJ1-2,.,TRBV18,CASSQRTDNYGYTF,TGTGCCAGCTCACAACGGACAGATAACTATGGCTACACCTTC
.,TRBJ1-2,.,TRBV28,CASSSLKPRPNYGYTF,TGTGCCAGCAGTTCCCTAAAACCGCGTCCTAACTATGGCTACACCTTC
.,TRBJ2-7,TRBD1,TRBV6-5,CASSYGGDRDEQYF,TGTGCCAGCAGTTACGGGGGGGACAGGGACGAGCAGTACTTC
.,TRBJ2-6,.,TRBV11-3,CASTLGQSSGANVLTF,TGTGCCAGCACCCTAGGACAGTCCTCTGGGGCCAACGTCCTGACTTTC
.,TRBJ2-7,.,TRBV7-8,CASSLGATYEQYF,TGTGCCAGCAGCTTAGGCGCAACCTACGAGCAGTACTTC
.,TRBJ1-3,.,TRBV7-6,CASSTLRGAHTIYF,TGTGCCAGCAGCACCCTTAGAGGCGCACACACCATATATTTT
.,TRBJ2-1,TRBD2,TRBV4-1,CASSPWGLAGGHGSYNEQFF,TGCGCCAGCAGCCCCTGGGGACTAGCGGGAGGCCACGGTTCCTACAATGAGCAGTTCTTC
.,TRBJ2-3,.,TRBV5-6,CASSFSDRWTDTQYF,TGTGCCAGCAGCTTCAGTGATCGTTGGACAGATACGCAGTATTTT
.,TRBJ2-7,.,TRBV6-4,CASSDLASYEQYF,TGTGCCAGCAGTGACCTAGCATCCTACGAGCAGTACTTC
.,TRBJ2-1,.,TRBV6-1,CASSEAGGPFYEQFF,TGTGCCAGCAGTGAAGCGGGGGGGCCGTTTTATGAGCAGTTCTTC
once,TRBJ1-5,.,TRBV1,CTSTQDRSMDQPQHF,TGCACCAGCACCCAGGACAGGTCAATGGATCAGCCCCAGCATTTT
.,TRBJ2-1,TRBD1,TRBV5-1,CASSTTGSPINEQFF,TGCGCCAGCAGCACGACAGGGTCTCCGATAAATGAGCAGTTCTTC
once,TRBJ2-3,TRBD2,TRBV5-1,CASSLRVLAGVTDTQYF,TGCGCCAGCAGCTTGCGGGTACTAGCGGGAGTCACAGATACGCAGTATTTT
.,TRBJ2-7,TRBD1,TRBV7-9,CASSKGAGTGSYEQYF,TGTGCCAGCAGCAAAGGGGCCGGGACAGGCAGCTACGAGCAGTACTTC
.,TRBJ2-7,TRBD2,TRBV11-3,CASSLDGPSGGAVQYF,TGTGCCAGCAGCTTAGATGGCCCTAGCGGGGGGGCGGTGCAGTACTTC
.,TRBJ2-7,TRBD1,TRBV7-9,CASSSIQGVAAEQYF,TGTGCCAGCAGCTCAATCCAGGGGGTCGCCGCCGAGCAGTACTTC
.,TRBJ2-7,TRBD2,TRBV27,CASSAGTSGKEQYF,TGTGCCAGCAGTGCCGGGACTAGCGGGAAGGAGCAGTACTTC
once,TRBJ1-1,.,TRBV29-1,CSVVPGTEAFF,TGCAGCGTTGTTCCCGGCACTGAAGCTTTCTTT
.,TRBJ2-1,.,TRBV30,CAWVREAFYNEQFF,TGTGCCTGGGTGCGGGAAGCCTTCTACAATGAGCAGTTCTTC
.,TRBJ1-1,TRBD1,TRBV19,CASSVRDSLTEAFF,TGTGCCAGTAGTGTCCGGGACAGCTTAACTGAAGCTTTCTTT
.,TRBJ2-7,.,TRBV4-1,CASSALDGAYEQYF,TGCGCCAGCAGCGCTCTAGACGGTGCCTACGAGCAGTACTTC
.,TRBJ1-1,.,TRBV6-5,CATLTGNTEAFF,TGTGCCACCCTCACCGGGAACACTGAAGCTTTCTTT
.,TRBJ2-1,.,TRBV2,CASDSGQSANNEQFF,TGTGCCAGCGATTCCGGACAGTCAGCGAACAATGAGCAGTTCTTC
.,TRBJ1-2,.,TRBV27,CASSPGIGYTF,TGTGCCAGCAGCCCAGGGATAGGCTACACCTTC
.,TRBJ2-3,.,TRBV7-2,CASSLDRVGTDTQYF,TGTGCCAGCAGCTTAGATCGTGTCGGCACAGATACGCAGTATTTT
.,TRBJ1-3,.,TRBV18,CASSPPTRGNTIYF,TGTGCCAGCTCACCACCGACAAGGGGAAACACCATATATTTT
.,TRBJ2-1,TRBD2,TRBV28,CASSFGGLAGYNEQFF,TGTGCCAGCAGTTTTGGGGGACTAGCGGGATACAATGAGCAGTTCTTC
.,TRBJ1-1,TRBD1,TRBV7-9,CASSPGQGARTEAFF,TGTGCCAGCAGCCCGGGACAGGGGGCGCGTACTGAAGCTTTCTTT
.,TRBJ1-4,TRBD1,TRBV6-5,CASSYRGQVNEKLFF,TGTGCCAGCAGTTATAGGGGACAGGTTAATGAAAAACTGTTTTTT
.,TRBJ2-3,.,TRBV7-2,CASSLGGNLAADTQYF,TGTGCCAGCAGCTTAGGAGGAAACCTAGCCGCAGATACGCAGTATTTT
.,TRBJ2-3,.,TRBV6-5,CASSYSRTYTDTQYF,TGTGCCAGCAGTTACTCTAGGACTTACACAGATACGCAGTATTTT
few,TRBJ2-1,TRBD2,TRBV9,CASSVRGLVYNEQFF,TGTGCCAGCAGCGTAAGGGGACTAGTCTACAATGAGCAGTTCTTC
once,TRBJ2-5,TRBD2,TRBV4-1,CASSQGAGVGQTQYF,TGCGCCAGCAGCCAAGGAGCGGGAGTGGGGCAGACCCAGTACTTC
.,TRBJ2-7,.,TRBV28,CASSDSYEQYF,TGTGCCAGCAGTGATAGCTACGAGCAGTACTTC
.,TRBJ1-5,TRBD1,TRBV11-2,CASSLQGDQPQHF,TGTGCCAGCAGCCTACAGGGGGATCAGCCCCAGCATTTT